This record covers a single T cell receptor (beta chain). The antigen is unknown. Measured with immunoSEQ multiplex PCR; TCRdb has only the in-frame clones, and not every one. Seen here are 110,000 or so clones, 85% to 95% observed once, and the top ten hold around 0.3%. The sample is drawn from a study of siplizumab effects on memory and regulatory T cells. The study's findings and limits: Naive T cells looked more diverse than memory cells, and they looked like major contributors to the alloresponse. Mappable alloreactive CD4+ clones averaged roughly 69% Treg-derived with siplizumab versus roughly 25% in controls.

Per germline, CDR1 MNHNY and CDR2 SVGAGI (reference sequence). V shed 5 bases and J 2 bases; nucleotides not matched to a gene: 3. The CDR3 runs to 15 residues. The TCR sequence derives from a human donor in good health. The sequenced material came from CD4+ T cells sorted from blood. The rearrangement links TRBV6-6 to TRBJ1-3; 10 bases are shared with TRBD1. The CDR3 region is CASSQGQGTGNTIYF. The CDR3 bases are TGTGCCAGCAGTCAGGGACAGGGGACTGGAAACACCATATATTTT.